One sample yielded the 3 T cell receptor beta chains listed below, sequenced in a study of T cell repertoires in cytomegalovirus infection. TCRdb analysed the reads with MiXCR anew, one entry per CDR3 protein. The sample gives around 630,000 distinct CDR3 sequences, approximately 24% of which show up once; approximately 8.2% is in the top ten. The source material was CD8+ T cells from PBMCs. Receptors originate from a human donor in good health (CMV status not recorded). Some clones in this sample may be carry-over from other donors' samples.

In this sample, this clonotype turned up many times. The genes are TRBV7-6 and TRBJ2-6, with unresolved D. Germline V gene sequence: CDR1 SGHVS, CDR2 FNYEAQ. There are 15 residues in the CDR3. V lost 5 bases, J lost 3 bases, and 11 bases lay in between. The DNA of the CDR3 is TGTGCCAGCAGCCGGACCTACGGTGGGGCCAACGTCCTGACTTTC. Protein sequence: CASSRTYGGANVLTF.

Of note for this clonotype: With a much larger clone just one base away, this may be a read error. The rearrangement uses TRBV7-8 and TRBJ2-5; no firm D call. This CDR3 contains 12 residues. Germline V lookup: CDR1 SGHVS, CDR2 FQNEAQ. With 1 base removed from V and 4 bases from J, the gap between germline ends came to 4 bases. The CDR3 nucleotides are TGTGCCAGCAGCTTAGTGATAGAGACCCAGTACTTC. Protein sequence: CASSLVIETQYF.

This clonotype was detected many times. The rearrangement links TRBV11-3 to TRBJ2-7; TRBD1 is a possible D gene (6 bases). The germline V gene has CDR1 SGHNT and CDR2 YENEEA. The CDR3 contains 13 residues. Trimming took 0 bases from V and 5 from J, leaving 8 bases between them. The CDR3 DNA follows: TGTGCCAGCAGCTTAGAGGGGGCCGACGAGCAGTACTTC. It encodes CASSLEGADEQYF.